This section outlines one T cell receptor beta chain sequence together with its context. Repertoires were generated with immunoSEQ multiplex PCR, while TCRdb's copy carries only in-frame clones and drops some. Counted here are roughly 74,000 clones, roughly 80% occurring once; the ten biggest clones make up 0.6%. This sample is drawn from a study of T cell clones after liver transplantation. Trimming left V 4 bases short and J 7 bases short, with 11 bases between. The CDR3 loop spans 13 amino acids. The germline gives CDR1 MGHDK, CDR2 SYGVNS. This receptor was obtained from a human donor who received a liver transplant. Material: CD4+ T cells from blood, obtained before liver transplant. The V gene is TRBV25-1, the J gene TRBJ1-5; tentative D call: TRBD1 (6 bases). In DNA form, the CDR3 reads TGTGCCAGCAGTGGAGCGGGGGCACAGCCCCAGCATTTT. Its translation is CASSGAGAQPQHF.